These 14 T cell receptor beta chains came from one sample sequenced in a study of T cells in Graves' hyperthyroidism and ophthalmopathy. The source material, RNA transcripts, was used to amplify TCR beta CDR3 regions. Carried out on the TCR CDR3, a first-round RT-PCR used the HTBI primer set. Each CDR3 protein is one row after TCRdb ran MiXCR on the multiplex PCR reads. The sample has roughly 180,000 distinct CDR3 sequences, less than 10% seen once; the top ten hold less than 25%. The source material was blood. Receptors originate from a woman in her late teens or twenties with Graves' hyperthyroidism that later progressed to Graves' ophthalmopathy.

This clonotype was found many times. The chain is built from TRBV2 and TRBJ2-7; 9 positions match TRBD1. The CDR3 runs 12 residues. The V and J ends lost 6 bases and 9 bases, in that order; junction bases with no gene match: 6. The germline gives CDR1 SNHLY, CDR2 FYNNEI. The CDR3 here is CASRRTGVRQYF. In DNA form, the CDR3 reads TGTGCCAGCAGAAGGACAGGGGTTCGGCAGTACTTC.

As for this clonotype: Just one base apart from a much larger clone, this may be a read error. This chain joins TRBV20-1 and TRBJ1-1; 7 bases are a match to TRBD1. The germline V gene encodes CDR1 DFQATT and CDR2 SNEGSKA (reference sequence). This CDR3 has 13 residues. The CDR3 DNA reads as TGCAGTGCTTCCATAGACAGGGTAACTGAACCTTTCTTT. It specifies CSASIDRVTEPFF.

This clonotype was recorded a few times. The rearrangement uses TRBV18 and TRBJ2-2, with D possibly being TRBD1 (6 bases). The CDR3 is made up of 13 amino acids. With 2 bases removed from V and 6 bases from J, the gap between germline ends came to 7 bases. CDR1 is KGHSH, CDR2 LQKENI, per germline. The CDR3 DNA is TGTGCCAGCTCACCAACAGGGCCCGGGGAGCTGTTTTTT. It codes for CASSPTGPGELFF.

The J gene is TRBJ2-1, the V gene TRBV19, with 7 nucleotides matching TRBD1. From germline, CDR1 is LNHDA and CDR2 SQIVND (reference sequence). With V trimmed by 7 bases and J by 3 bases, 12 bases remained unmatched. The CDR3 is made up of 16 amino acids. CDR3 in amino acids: CASTFSGTDGYNEQFF. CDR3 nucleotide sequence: TGTGCCAGTACCTTCTCGGGGACAGACGGCTACAATGAGCAGTTCTTC.

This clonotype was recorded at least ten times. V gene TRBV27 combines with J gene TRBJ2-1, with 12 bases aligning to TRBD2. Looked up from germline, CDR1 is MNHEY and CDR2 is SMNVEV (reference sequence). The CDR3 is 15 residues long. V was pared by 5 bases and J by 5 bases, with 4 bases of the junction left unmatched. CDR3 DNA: TGTGCCAGCAGTCCCGGGACTAGCGGGCACAATGAGCAGTTCTTC. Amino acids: CASSPGTSGHNEQFF.

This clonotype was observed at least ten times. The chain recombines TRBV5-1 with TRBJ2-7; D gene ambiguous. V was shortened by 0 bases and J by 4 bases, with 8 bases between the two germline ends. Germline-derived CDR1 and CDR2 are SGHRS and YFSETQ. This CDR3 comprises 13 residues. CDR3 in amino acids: CASSLAVSYEQYF. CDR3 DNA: TGCGCCAGCAGCTTGGCCGTGAGTTACGAGCAGTACTTC.

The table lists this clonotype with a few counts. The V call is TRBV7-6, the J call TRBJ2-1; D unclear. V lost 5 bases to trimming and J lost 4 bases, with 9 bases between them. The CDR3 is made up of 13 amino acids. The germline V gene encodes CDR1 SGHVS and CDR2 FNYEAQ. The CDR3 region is CASSPNTYNEQFF. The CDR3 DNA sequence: TGTGCCAGCAGCCCCAACACGTACAATGAGCAGTTCTTC.

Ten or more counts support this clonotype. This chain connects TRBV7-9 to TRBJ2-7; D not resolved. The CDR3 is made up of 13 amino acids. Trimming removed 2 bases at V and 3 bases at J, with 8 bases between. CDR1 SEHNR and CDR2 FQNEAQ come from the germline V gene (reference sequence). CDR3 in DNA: TGTGCCAGCAGCTTAAGTCAGAACTACGAGCAGTACTTC. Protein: CASSLSQNYEQYF.

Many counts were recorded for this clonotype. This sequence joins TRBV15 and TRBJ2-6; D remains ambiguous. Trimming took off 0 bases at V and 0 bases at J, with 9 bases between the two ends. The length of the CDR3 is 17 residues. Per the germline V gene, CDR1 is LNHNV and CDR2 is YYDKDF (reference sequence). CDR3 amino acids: CATSRDAKISGANVLTF. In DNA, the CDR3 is TGTGCCACCAGCAGAGACGCAAAGATCTCTGGGGCCAACGTCCTGACTTTC.

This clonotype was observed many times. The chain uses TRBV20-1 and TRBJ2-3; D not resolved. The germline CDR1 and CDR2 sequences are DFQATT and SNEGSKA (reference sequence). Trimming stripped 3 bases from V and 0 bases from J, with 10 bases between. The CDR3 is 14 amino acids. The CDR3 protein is CSARAAASTDTQYF. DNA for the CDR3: TGCAGTGCTAGGGCGGCAGCTAGCACAGATACGCAGTATTTT.

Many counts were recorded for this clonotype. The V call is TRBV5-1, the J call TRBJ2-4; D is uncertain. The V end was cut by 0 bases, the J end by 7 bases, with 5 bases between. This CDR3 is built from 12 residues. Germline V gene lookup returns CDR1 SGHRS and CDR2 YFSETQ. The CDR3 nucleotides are TGCGCCAGCAGCTTGGATTTGAACATTCAGTACTTC. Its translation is CASSLDLNIQYF. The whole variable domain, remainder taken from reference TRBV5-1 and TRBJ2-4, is KAGVTQTPRYLIKTRGQQVTLSCSPISGHRSVSWYQQTPGQGLQFLFEYFSETQRNKGNFPGRFSGRQFSNSRSEMNVSTLELGDSALYLCASSLDLNIQYFGAGTRLSVL.

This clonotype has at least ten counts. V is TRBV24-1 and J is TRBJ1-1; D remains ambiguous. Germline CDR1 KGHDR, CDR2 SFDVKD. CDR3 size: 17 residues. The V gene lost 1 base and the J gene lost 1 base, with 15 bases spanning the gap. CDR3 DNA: TGTGCCACCAGTGATTTTATCTCGGTCAGAAGGAACACTGAAGCTTTCTTT. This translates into CATSDFISVRRNTEAFF.

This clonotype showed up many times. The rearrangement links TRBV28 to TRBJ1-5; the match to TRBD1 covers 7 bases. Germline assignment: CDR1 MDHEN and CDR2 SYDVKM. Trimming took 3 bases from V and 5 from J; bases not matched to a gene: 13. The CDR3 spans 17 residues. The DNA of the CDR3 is TGTGCCAGCAGTTTCATTCACTACAGGGGAACCTATCAGCCCCAGCATTTT. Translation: CASSFIHYRGTYQPQHF.

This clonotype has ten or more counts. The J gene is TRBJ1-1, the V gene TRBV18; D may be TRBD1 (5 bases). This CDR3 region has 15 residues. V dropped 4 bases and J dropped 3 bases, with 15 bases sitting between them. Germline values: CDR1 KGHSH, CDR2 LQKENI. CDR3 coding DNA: TGTGCCAGCTCACTAACTAGGGGCGCGTACACTGAAGCTTTCTTT. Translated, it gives CASSLTRGAYTEAFF.